These 23 T cell receptor beta chains came from one sample sequenced in a study of blood T cell repertoires in COVID-19. Some clones are missing from TCRdb's copy, which holds only in-frame ones; the method was immunoSEQ multiplex PCR. Here the sample spans 200,000 to 250,000 clones, around 86% being singletons. The sequenced material came from peripheral blood. These receptors were obtained from a man aged 60 to 69 who had recovered from COVID-19.

The rearrangement joins TRBV7-6 to TRBJ2-3, with TRBD1 as a possible D gene (7 bases). Trimming took off 5 bases at V and 4 bases at J, with 19 bases between the two ends. Germline V gene sequence: CDR1 SGHVS, CDR2 FNYEAQ. There are 16 residues in the CDR3. In nucleotides, the CDR3 is TGTGCCAGCAGCACCCAGGGGGGTGGAAAGGCAGATACGCAGTATTTT. Its protein product is CASSTQGGGKADTQYF.

V is TRBV6-2 or TRBV6-3 and J is TRBJ2-7, with 16 bases matching TRBD2. The length of the CDR3 is 16 residues. The V segment lost 6 bases and the J segment 7 bases; nucleotides outside the gene matches: 9. The V gene's germline CDR1 is MNHEY and CDR2 SVGEGT. The CDR3 loop reads CASSRGLAGGPGEQYF. As DNA, the CDR3 is TGTGCCAGCAGCCGGGGACTAGCGGGAGGGCCTGGTGAGCAGTACTTC.

The chain links TRBV7-9 to TRBJ2-7, with 8 bases fitting TRBD1. V lost 3 bases to trimming and J lost 6 bases; unmatched junction nucleotides: 10. Germline CDR1 reads SEHNR; CDR2 reads FQNEAQ (reference sequence). The length of the CDR3 is 15 residues. CDR3 bases: TGTGCCAGCAGCTTTTATAGGCAGGGGGCACGCGAGCAGTACTTC. It specifies CASSFYRQGAREQYF.

This clone was seen ten or more times. The J gene is TRBJ1-6, the V gene TRBV4-2; possibly TRBD1 for D (6 bases). Germline-derived CDR1 and CDR2 are LGHNA and YNFKEQ. This CDR3 contains 15 residues. The ends were cut back, 0 bases at V and 10 bases at J, with 13 bases in the middle. CDR3 nucleotide sequence: TGTGCCAGCAGCCAAGATATTCAGGGGACGTCACCCCTCCACTTT. Translating gives CASSQDIQGTSPLHF.

The chain is built from TRBV18 and TRBJ1-6, with a possible D match to TRBD1 (6 bases). The CDR3 is 14 amino acids. Germline lookup yields CDR1 KGHSH and CDR2 LQKENI. V was shortened by 3 bases and J by 10 bases, with 13 bases between the two germline ends. The CDR3 DNA follows: TGTGCCAGCTCACCGGCCGGGGACAACTCACCCCTCCACTTT. Translated: CASSPAGDNSPLHF. Using reference TRBV18 and TRBJ1-6 for the parts outside the CDR3, the full variable domain is NAGVMQNPRHLVRRRGQEARLRCSPMKGHSHVYWYRQLPEEGLKFMVYLQKENIIDESGMPKERFSAEFPKEGPSILRIQQVVRGDSAAYFCASSPAGDNSPLHFGNGTRLTVT.

V is TRBV6-5 and J is TRBJ2-2, with TRBD1 matching 9 bases. Trimming cost V 6 bases and J 4 bases; bases outside gene matches: 3. CDR1 and CDR2 (germline): MNHEY, SVGAGI. There are 14 residues in the CDR3. The CDR3 bases are TGTGCCAGCAGATTACAGGGGGCCACCGGGGAGCTGTTTTTT. Translation gives CASRLQGATGELFF.

The chain recombines TRBV5-1 with TRBJ1-4; D call uncertain. The CDR3 contains 14 residues. Trimming stripped 0 bases from V and 8 bases from J, with 11 bases between. Per germline, CDR1 SGHRS and CDR2 YFSETQ. The CDR3 spells CASSLEAGQEKLFF. The CDR3 DNA reads TGCGCCAGCAGCTTGGAGGCAGGTCAGGAAAAACTGTTTTTT.

The J gene is TRBJ1-2, the V gene TRBV5-6, with D maybe TRBD1 (6 bases). V dropped 2 bases and J dropped 3 bases, with 17 bases sitting between them. Germline lookup yields CDR1 SGHDT and CDR2 YYEEEE. The CDR3 is 16 amino acids. The CDR3 DNA is TGTGCCAGCAGCTTAATCCTCCAGGGGTCTGACTATGGCTACACCTTC. This translates into CASSLILQGSDYGYTF.

The genes are TRBV6-5 and TRBJ2-3; D call uncertain. The V gene's germline CDR1 is MNHEY and CDR2 SVGAGI. This CDR3 spans 14 amino acids. V lost 2 bases, J lost 0 bases, and 6 bases lay in between. Here the CDR3 DNA reads TGTGCCAGCAGTTACAGAGTTAGCACAGATACGCAGTATTTT. This sequence encodes CASSYRVSTDTQYF.

This sequence joins TRBV20-1 and TRBJ1-1, with D possibly matching TRBD1 (5 bases). The CDR3 has 11 residues. Per germline, CDR1 DFQATT and CDR2 SNEGSKA (reference sequence). CDR3 DNA sequence: TGCAGCGATGCGGGGGACACTGAAGCTTTCTTT. Its translation is CSDAGDTEAFF.

V is TRBV11-3 and J is TRBJ2-1, with 7 bases fitting TRBD2. The trim removed 5 bases at V and 9 bases at J, leaving 7 bases unmatched. The CDR3 has 13 amino acids. Germline values: CDR1 SGHNT, CDR2 YENEEA. CDR3: CASSPPAGAEQFF. The CDR3 DNA follows: TGTGCCAGCAGCCCCCCGGCGGGAGCTGAGCAGTTCTTC.

The V and J genes are TRBV7-9 and TRBJ2-2, with a possible D match to TRBD2 (6 bases). The CDR3 is 16 amino acids. Germline V gene data show CDR1 as SEHNR and CDR2 as FQNEAQ (reference sequence). Trimming shortened V by 0 bases and J by 3 bases, and 11 bases separated the two germline ends. The CDR3 sequence: CASSLAWGLDTGELFF. The CDR3 DNA follows: TGTGCCAGCAGCTTAGCCTGGGGACTGGACACCGGGGAGCTGTTTTTT.

The chain combines TRBV6-2 or TRBV6-3 with TRBJ2-5; TRBD2 aligns across 8 bases. CDR3 size: 15 residues. Per the germline V gene, CDR1 is MNHEY and CDR2 is SVGEGT. V was clipped by 6 bases and J by 1 base; unmatched bases: 7. CDR3 region: CASSLRGGSQETQYF. In DNA, the CDR3 is TGTGCCAGCAGCCTACGGGGGGGTTCCCAAGAGACCCAGTACTTC.

The CDR3 nucleotides read TGTGCCAGCAGCCAAGTCCGTAGCGGGGGCTTGATTCAAGAGACCCAGTACTTC. Amino acid sequence: CASSQVRSGGLIQETQYF. The chain recombines TRBV4-2 with TRBJ2-5; 9 bases agree with TRBD2. The CDR3 spans 18 residues. With V trimmed by 1 base and J by 2 bases, 11 bases remained unmatched. Germline CDR1 is LGHNA and CDR2 is YNFKEQ.

The V gene is TRBV5-1, the J gene TRBJ2-1; 9 bases match TRBD2. Germline V gives CDR1 SGHRS, CDR2 YFSETQ. The CDR3 contains 14 residues. With 7 bases clipped from V and 4 bases from J, the junction kept 6 bases outside the gene matches. CDR3 DNA sequence: TGCGCCAGCCCACGGCTAGCGGGATACAATGAGCAGTTCTTC. It specifies CASPRLAGYNEQFF. Complete variable domain (other parts from reference TRBV5-1 and TRBJ2-1): KAGVTQTPRYLIKTRGQQVTLSCSPISGHRSVSWYQQTPGQGLQFLFEYFSETQRNKGNFPGRFSGRQFSNSRSEMNVSTLELGDSALYLCASPRLAGYNEQFFGPGTRLTVL.

In its sample, this clone was seen once. The V and J genes are TRBV6-6 and TRBJ1-2; perhaps TRBD1 as D (5 bases). V was shortened by 2 bases and J by 4 bases, with 14 bases between the two germline ends. CDR1 and CDR2 (germline): MNHNY, SVGAGI (reference sequence). The CDR3 has 15 amino acids. Here the CDR3 reads CASSYPWGDSYGYTF. DNA for the CDR3: TGTGCCAGCAGTTACCCGTGGGGGGATAGCTATGGCTACACCTTC.

Details on this clone: An end of the junction differs from the germline gene, which may be a read error. The rearrangement uses TRBV7-7 and TRBJ2-1, with 10 positions matching TRBD2. CDR1 and CDR2 (germline): SSHAT, FNYEAQ (reference sequence). The CDR3 totals 15 residues. Written as DNA, the CDR3 is TGTGCTAGCAGTCCCGGGACTAGCGACTACAATGAGCAGTTCTTC. This sequence encodes CASSPGTSDYNEQFF.

This chain joins TRBV5-1 and TRBJ1-1, with 8 bases aligning to TRBD1. Per the germline V gene, CDR1 is SGHRS and CDR2 is YFSETQ. The CDR3 runs to 14 residues. With 2 bases clipped from V and 7 bases from J, the junction kept 7 bases outside the gene matches. The CDR3 nucleotides read TGCGCCAGCAGCTTCGGGACAGGATCCGGTGAAGCTTTCTTT. Protein product: CASSFGTGSGEAFF.

The chain is built from TRBV18 and TRBJ1-2; the D gene is possibly TRBD1 (6 bases). Germline V gives CDR1 KGHSH, CDR2 LQKENI. The CDR3 runs 14 residues. The V end was cut by 1 base, the J end by 3 bases, with 9 bases between. The CDR3 region has the DNA TGTGCCAGCTCACCACGGGACACCTACTATGGCTACACCTTC. It specifies CASSPRDTYYGYTF.

The chain combines TRBV28 with TRBJ1-2; a possible D gene is TRBD1 (6 bases). The CDR3 runs to 14 residues. Germline V gives CDR1 MDHEN, CDR2 SYDVKM. V lost 7 bases and J lost 4, with 16 bases in between. The CDR3 bases are TGTGCCAGCATATCGGCCAGGGGCGGCTATGGCTACACCTTC. This translates into CASISARGGYGYTF.

The V gene is TRBV5-3, the J gene TRBJ2-6; D possibly corresponds to TRBD2 (6 bases). TRBV5-3 is treated as an ORF (open reading frame) with a function not yet certain. The CDR3 has 17 residues. V was trimmed by 0 bases and J by 1 base, leaving 11 bases between them. The CDR3 bases are TGTGCCAGAAGCTTGGCCGTGCGGGGATCTGGGGCCAACGTCCTGACTTTC. Protein sequence: CARSLAVRGSGANVLTF.

The genes are TRBV7-6 and TRBJ1-2; 8 nucleotides match TRBD1. The germline CDR1 and CDR2 sequences are SGHVS and FNYEAQ. The CDR3 loop spans 15 amino acids. J lost 8 bases, V lost 1 base, and 9 bases had no gene match. The CDR3 DNA reads as TGTGCCAGCAGCTTAGGTCTTGGACAGGGTGTCGGCTACACCTTC. Translating it yields CASSLGLGQGVGYTF.

This clone has a single count. The chain couples TRBV19 to TRBJ1-1; TRBD1 matches 7 bases. Germline values: CDR1 LNHDA, CDR2 SQIVND (reference sequence). Trimming removed 4 bases from V and 2 bases from J; junction bases left unmatched: 4. The CDR3 spans 14 residues. The CDR3 protein is CASSTRQGNTEAFF. The DNA for the CDR3 is TGTGCCAGTAGTACCCGACAGGGAAACACTGAAGCTTTCTTT.